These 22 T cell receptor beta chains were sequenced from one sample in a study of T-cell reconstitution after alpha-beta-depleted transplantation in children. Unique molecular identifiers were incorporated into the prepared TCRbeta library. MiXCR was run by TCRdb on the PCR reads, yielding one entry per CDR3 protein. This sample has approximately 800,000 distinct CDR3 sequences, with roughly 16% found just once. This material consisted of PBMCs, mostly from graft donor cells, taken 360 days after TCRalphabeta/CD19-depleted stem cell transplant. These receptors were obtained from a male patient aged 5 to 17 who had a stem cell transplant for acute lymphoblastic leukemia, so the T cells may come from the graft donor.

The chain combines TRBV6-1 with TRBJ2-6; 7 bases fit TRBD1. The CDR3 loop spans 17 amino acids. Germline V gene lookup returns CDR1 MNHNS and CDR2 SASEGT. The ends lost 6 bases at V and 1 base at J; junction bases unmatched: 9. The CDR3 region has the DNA TGTGCCAGCAGCTCCGGGACAGTAATGTCTGGGGCCAACGTCCTGACTTTC. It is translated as CASSSGTVMSGANVLTF.

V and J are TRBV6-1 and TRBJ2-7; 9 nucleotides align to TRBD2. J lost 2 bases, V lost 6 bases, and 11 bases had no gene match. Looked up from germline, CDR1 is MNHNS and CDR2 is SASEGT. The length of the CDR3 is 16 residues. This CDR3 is CASSLGTSFPTYEQYF. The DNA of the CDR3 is TGTGCCAGCAGCCTTGGGACTAGCTTTCCCACCTACGAGCAGTACTTC.

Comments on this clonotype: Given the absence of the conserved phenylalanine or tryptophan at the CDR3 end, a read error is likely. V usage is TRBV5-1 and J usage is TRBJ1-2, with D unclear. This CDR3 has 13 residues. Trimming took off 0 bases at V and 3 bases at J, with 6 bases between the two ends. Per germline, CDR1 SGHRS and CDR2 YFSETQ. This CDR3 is CASSLAGDYGYTY. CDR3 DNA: TGCGCCAGCAGCTTGGCCGGCGACTATGGCTACACCTAC.

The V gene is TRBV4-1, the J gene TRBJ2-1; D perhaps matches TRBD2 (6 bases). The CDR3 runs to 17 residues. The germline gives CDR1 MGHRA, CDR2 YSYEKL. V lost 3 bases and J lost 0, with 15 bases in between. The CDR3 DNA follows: TGCGCCAGCAGCCATCCCCTCCGGCGGGGCTCCTACAATGAGCAGTTCTTC. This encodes CASSHPLRRGSYNEQFF.

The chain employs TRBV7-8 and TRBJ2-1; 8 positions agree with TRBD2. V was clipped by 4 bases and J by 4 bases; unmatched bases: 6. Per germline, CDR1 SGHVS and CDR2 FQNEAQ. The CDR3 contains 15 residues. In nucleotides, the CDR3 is TGTGCCAGCAGCTCTCGGGAGGGAGATTACAATGAGCAGTTCTTC. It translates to CASSSREGDYNEQFF.

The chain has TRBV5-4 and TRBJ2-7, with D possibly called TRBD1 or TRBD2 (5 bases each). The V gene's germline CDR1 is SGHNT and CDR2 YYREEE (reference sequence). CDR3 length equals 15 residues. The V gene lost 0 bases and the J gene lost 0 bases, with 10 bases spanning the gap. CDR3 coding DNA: TGTGCCAGCAGCTTGGAGGGACCGCTCTCCTACGAGCAGTACTTC. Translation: CASSLEGPLSYEQYF.

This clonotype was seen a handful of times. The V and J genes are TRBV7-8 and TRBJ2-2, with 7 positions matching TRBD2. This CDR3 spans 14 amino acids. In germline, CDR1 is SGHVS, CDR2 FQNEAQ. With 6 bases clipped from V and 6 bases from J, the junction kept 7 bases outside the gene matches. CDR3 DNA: TGTGCCAGCAGGTGGCGGGAGCCGGCCGGGGAGCTGTTTTTT. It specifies CASRWREPAGELFF.

The DNA of the CDR3 is TGTGCCAGCTCAGCCCCGACACTACAAGAGACCCAGTACTTC. Translation gives CASSAPTLQETQYF. V usage is TRBV18 and J usage is TRBJ2-5; D not certain. The CDR3 length is 14 residues. Germline lookup yields CDR1 KGHSH and CDR2 LQKENI. The V and J ends lost 5 bases and 2 bases respectively, with 12 bases between them. The whole variable domain, filled in from reference TRBV18 and TRBJ2-5, reads NAGVMQNPRHLVRRRGQEARLRCSPMKGHSHVYWYRQLPEEGLKFMVYLQKENIIDESGMPKERFSAEFPKEGPSILRIQQVVRGDSAAYFCASSAPTLQETQYFGPGTRLLVL.

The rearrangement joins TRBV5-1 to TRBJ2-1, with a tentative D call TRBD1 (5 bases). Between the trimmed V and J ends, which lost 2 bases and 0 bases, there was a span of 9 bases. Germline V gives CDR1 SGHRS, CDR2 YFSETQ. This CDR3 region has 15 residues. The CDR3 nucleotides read TGCGCCAGCAGCTTTGGACATAACTCCTACAATGAGCAGTTCTTC. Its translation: CASSFGHNSYNEQFF.

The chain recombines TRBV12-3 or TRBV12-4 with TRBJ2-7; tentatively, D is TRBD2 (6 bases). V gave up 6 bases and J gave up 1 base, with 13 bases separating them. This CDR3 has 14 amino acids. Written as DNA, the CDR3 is TGTGCCAGCAGCAAGCGGGCTGCGTCCTACGAGCAGTACTTC. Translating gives CASSKRAASYEQYF.

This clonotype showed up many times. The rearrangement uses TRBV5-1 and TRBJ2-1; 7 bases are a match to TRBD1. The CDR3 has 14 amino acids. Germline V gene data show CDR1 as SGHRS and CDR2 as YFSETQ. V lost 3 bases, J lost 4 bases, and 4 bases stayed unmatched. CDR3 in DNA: TGCGCCAGCAGCTCTGGGACAGTTTACAATGAGCAGTTCTTC. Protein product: CASSSGTVYNEQFF.

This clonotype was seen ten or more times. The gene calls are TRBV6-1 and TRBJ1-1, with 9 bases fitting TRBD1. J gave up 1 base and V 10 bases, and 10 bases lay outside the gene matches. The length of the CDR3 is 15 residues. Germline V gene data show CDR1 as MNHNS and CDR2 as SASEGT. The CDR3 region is CATLRQGVGNTEAFF. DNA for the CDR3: TGTGCCACCCTCAGACAGGGGGTCGGGAACACTGAAGCTTTCTTT.

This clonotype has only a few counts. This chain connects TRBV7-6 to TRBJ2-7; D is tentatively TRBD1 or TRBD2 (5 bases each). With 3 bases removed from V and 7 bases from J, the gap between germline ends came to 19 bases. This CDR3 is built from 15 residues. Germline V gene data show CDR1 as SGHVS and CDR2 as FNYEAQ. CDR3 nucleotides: TGTGCCAGCAGCTTGTCCCCAGAGGGGCCCGGGGAGCAGTACTTC. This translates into CASSLSPEGPGEQYF.

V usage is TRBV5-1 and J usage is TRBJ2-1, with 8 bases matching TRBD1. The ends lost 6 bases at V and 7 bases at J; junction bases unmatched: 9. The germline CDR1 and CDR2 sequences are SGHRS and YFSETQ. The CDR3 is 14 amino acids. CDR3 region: CASKGRGLGNEQFF. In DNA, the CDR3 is TGCGCCAGCAAGGGCAGGGGGCTAGGAAATGAGCAGTTCTTC.

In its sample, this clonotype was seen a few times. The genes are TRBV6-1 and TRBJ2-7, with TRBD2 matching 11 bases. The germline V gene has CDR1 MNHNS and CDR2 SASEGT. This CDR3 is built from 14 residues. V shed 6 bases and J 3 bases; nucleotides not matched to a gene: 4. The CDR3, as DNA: TGTGCCAGCAGAACTCTAGCGGGGGGCTACGAGCAGTACTTC. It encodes CASRTLAGGYEQYF.

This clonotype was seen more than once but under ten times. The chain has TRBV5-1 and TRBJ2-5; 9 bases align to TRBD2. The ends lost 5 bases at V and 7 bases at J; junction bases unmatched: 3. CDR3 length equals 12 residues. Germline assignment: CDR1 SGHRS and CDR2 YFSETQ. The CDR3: CASRVAGATQYF. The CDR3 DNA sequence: TGCGCCAGCAGAGTAGCGGGAGCGACCCAGTACTTC.

CDR3 in amino acids: CASSVRPKGTSGNQETQYF. CDR3 sequence (DNA): TGTGCCAGCAGCGTACGACCGAAAGGGACTAGCGGGAACCAAGAGACCCAGTACTTC. The V call is TRBV11-1, the J call TRBJ2-5, with 13 bases that match TRBD2. This CDR3 is built from 19 residues. Germline V gives CDR1 SGHAT, CDR2 FQDESV (reference sequence). Unmatched junction bases numbered 12, after V lost 5 bases and J lost 0 bases.

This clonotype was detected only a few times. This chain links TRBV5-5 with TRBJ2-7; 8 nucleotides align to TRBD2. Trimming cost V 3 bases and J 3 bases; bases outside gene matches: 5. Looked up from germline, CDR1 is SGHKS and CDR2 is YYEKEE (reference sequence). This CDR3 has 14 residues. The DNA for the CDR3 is TGTGCCAGCAGCTGGGGACTAGGGGACTACGAGCAGTACTTC. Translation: CASSWGLGDYEQYF.

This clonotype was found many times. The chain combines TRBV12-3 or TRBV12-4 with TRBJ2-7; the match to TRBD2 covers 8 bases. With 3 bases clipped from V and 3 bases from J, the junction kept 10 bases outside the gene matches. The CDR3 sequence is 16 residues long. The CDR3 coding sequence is TGTGCCAGCAGTTTGCAGGGCGGGAGGTCCTACTACGAGCAGTACTTC. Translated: CASSLQGGRSYYEQYF.

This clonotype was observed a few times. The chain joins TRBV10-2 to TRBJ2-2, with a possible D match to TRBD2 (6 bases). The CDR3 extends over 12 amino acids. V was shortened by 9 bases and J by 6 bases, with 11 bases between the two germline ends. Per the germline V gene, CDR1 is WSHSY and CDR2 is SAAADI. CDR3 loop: CARVGLSGELFF. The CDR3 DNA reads TGCGCCAGGGTGGGACTTTCCGGGGAGCTGTTTTTT.

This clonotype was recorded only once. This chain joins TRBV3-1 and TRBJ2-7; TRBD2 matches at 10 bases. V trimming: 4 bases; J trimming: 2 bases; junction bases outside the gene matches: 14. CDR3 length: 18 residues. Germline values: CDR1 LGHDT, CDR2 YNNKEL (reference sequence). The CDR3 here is CASSLLAGALRGAYEQYF. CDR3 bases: TGTGCCAGCAGCCTCCTAGCGGGAGCCCTCAGGGGGGCCTACGAGCAGTACTTC.

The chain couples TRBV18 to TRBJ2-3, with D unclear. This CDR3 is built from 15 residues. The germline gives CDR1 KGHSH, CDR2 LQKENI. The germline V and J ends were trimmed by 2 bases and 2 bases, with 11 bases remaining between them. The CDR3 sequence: CASSPFKGITDTQYF. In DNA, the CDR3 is TGTGCCAGCTCACCATTCAAGGGAATCACAGATACGCAGTATTTT.